This T cell receptor beta chain was profiled in a study of technical replicates of blood from a handful of donors. CDR1 SGHNT and CDR2 YYREEE come from the germline V gene (reference sequence). This CDR3 comprises 15 residues. The J segment lost 8 bases and the V segment lost 3 bases, leaving 12 bases of the junction unmatched. Repertoires were generated with immunoSEQ multiplex PCR, while TCRdb's copy carries only in-frame clones and drops some. The sample has about 94,000 clones; approximately 95% are singletons. This clonotype was sampled from a human donor in good health. V gene TRBV5-4 combines with J gene TRBJ1-2; TRBD1 matches at 8 bases. The sequencing sample was made of T cells isolated from PBMCs. In DNA form, the CDR3 reads TGTGCCAGCAGCTCGCAGGCGCGGACAGGGAAAGGCTACACCTTC. Protein sequence: CASSSQARTGKGYTF.